Listed here is a single T cell receptor (beta chain). There are 13 residues in the CDR3. Trimming removed 2 bases from V and 8 bases from J, with 10 bases in between. Germline loops: CDR1 SNHLY, CDR2 FYNNEI. This entry comes from a study of blood T cell repertoires in COVID-19. Turning to the study itself: The study drew acute and convalescent COVID-19 samples from the United States, Italy and Spain.

Produced via immunoSEQ multiplex PCR; TCRdb's table is partial and in-frame only. The data show about 35,000 clones, roughly 80% seen once. The V gene is TRBV2, the J gene TRBJ2-4, with D tentatively TRBD1 (5 bases). Sequencing input: peripheral blood. The clonotype was recovered from a man between 60 and 75 years old in a cohort sampled during active COVID-19. CDR3 nucleotide sequence: TGTGCCAGCAGTGAACAGGGAAAGGACATTCAGTACTTC. Protein sequence: CASSEQGKDIQYF.